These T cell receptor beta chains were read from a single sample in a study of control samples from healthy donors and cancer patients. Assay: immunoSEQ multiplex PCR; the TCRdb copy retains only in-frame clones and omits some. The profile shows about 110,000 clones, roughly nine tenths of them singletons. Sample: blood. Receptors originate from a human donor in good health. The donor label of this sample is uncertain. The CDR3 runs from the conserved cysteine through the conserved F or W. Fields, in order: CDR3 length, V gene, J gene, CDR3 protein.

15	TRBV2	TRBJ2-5	CASRVGQVNQETQYF
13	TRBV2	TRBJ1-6	CASRDARSSPLHF
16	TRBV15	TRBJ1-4	CATSKSWGGANEKLFF
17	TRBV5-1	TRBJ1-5	CASSPNLGGFSNQPQHF
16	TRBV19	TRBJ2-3	CASSPIPGQGTDTQYF
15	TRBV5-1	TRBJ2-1	CASSLEGGQYNEQFF
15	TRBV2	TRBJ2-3	CATQEKRGNTDTQYF
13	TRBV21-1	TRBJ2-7	CASILRSSYEQYF
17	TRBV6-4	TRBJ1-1	CASINAGTGVLCTEAFF
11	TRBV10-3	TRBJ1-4	CAIGGPEKLFF
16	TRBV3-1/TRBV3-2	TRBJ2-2	CASSQDLGRSTGELFF
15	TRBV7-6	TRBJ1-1	CASSPSPSGANEAFF
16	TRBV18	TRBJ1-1	CASSPDPVLGGTEAFF
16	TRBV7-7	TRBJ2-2	CASSPYRTGNTGELFF
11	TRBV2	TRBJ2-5	CASSLEETQYF
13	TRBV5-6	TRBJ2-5	CASSLRSGETQYF
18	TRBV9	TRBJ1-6	CASSGTGVPSSYNSPLHF
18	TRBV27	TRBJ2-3	CASSSLTSGGPDRDTQYF
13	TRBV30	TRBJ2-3	CAWRAGGPSTQYF
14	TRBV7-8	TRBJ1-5	CASSSGQVNQPQHF
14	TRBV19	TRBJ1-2	CASRVAGFDYGYTF
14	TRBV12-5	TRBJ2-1	CASGLVFGAREQFF
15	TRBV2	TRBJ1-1	CASSEWQGVDPGAFF
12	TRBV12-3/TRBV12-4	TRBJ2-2	CASRKPGGGLFF
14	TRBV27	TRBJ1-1	CASMTGLVNTEAFF
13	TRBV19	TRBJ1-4	CASRDIPNEKLFF
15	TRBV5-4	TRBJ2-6	CASSLDPEGANVLTF
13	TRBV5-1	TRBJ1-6	CASSLDLDSPLHF
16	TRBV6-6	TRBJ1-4	CASSYPKGGGKEKLFF
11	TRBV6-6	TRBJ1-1	CASSYTGEAFF
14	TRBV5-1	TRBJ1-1	CASGDSGANTEAFF
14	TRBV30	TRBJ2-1	CAWTGQAGFREQFF
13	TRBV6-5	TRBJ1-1	CASSPTLNTEAFF
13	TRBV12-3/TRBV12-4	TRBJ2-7	CATTGRSTYEQYF
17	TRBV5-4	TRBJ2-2	CASSSVAGQRNTGELFF
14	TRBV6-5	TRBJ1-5	CASSLTGFAQPQHF
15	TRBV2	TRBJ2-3	CASSGTSGGDGTQYF
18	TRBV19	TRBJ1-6	CASTNRKGQGGPNSPLHF
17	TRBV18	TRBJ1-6	CASSLDKAGKGYSPLHF
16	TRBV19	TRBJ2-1	CASDTTGQGRWNEQFF
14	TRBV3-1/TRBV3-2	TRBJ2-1	CASSQDSSYNEQFF
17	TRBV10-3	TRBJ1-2	CAISEFSGRGANYGYTF
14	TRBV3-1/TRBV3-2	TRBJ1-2	CASSQGTRNYGYTF
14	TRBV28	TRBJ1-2	CASSRTGASYGYTF
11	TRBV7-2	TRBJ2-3	CASRRTDTQYF
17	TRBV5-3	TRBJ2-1	CTLTSGGSSSSYNEQFF
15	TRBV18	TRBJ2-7	CASSPAGTGGYEQYF
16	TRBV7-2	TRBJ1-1	CASSLRAGTRTLEAFF
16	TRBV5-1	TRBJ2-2	CASSSKTGGVTGELFF
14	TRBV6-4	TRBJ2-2	CASKITQNTGELFF
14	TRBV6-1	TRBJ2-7	CASSDLAGFGEQYF
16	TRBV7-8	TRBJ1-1	CASSQGQGLVNTEAFF
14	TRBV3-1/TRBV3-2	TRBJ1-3	CASSQTTLRNTIYF
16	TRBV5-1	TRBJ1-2	CASKRTGPNDPHGYTF
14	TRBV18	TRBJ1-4	CASSPRSPNEKLFF
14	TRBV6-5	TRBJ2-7	CASRPFGRNYEQYF
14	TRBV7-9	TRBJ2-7	CASSLTSGNYEQYF
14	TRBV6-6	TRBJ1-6	CASSSGPYNSPLHF
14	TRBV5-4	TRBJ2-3	CASSLIGGSDTQYF